A selection of T cell receptor beta chains follows, all from one sample in a study of blood T cell repertoires in COVID-19. The assay was immunoSEQ multiplex PCR, and TCRdb's table has in-frame clones only and misses some. The data show under 55,000 clones, about 87% seen once. The specimen was peripheral blood. These receptors were taken from a woman older than 75 with COVID-19, enrolled during active disease. CDR3s include the opening cysteine and the closing phenylalanine or tryptophan. The D gene is left open where the match is weak. For some rows the clone size is stated as once, few or many, or as a class when expanded; others skip it.

>TRBJ2-1|.|TRBD2|TRBV5-1
TGCGCCAGCAGCCTAACTAGCGGGAACAATGAGCAGTTCTTC
CASSLTSGNNEQFF
>TRBJ2-7|.|.|TRBV2
TGTGCCAGCAGTGACAGGGTTTACTACGAGCAGTACTTC
CASSDRVYYEQYF
>TRBJ1-2|.|TRBD1|TRBV28
TGTGCCAGCTGTATTGGGACAGACTATGGCTACACCTTC
CASCIGTDYGYTF
>TRBJ2-1|.|TRBD1|TRBV5-1
TGCGCCACTACGACAGGGGGTGGCAATGAGCAGTTCTTC
CATTTGGGNEQFF
>TRBJ1-5|once|.|TRBV18
TGTGCCAGCTCACCAGGGAGGAATCAGCCCCAGCATTTT
CASSPGRNQPQHF
>TRBJ1-2|once|TRBD1|TRBV2
TGTGCCAGCAGTCAACCGGACAGGGGCGGCTACACCTTC
CASSQPDRGGYTF
>TRBJ1-5|.|.|TRBV6-5
TGTGCCAGCAGGCAACAGGGTATGGGTCAGCCCCAGCATTTT
CASRQQGMGQPQHF
>TRBJ1-5|.|TRBD1|TRBV6-4
TGTGCCAGCAGTGACTCGTCCGGGACAGTAAGCAATCAGCCCCAGCATTTT
CASSDSSGTVSNQPQHF
>TRBJ1-1|few|TRBD1|TRBV18
TGTGCCAGCTCCCCGCCGGGACAGTGGGACACTGAAGCTTTCTTT
CASSPPGQWDTEAFF
>TRBJ1-1|.|TRBD1|TRBV6-6
TGTGCCAGCAACTACAGGGGGGCTGAAGCTTTCTTT
CASNYRGAEAFF
>TRBJ1-1|.|.|TRBV4-2
TGTGCCAGCAGCTACACAGCGAACACTGAAGCTTTCTTT
CASSYTANTEAFF
>TRBJ1-5|.|TRBD1|TRBV7-9
TGTGCCAGCAGCCCCGGACAGGGGGCCAATCAGCCCCAGCATTTT
CASSPGQGANQPQHF
>TRBJ2-7|.|.|TRBV5-1
TGCGCCAGCAGCCAACCACAGGTTTCAAGCTCCTACGAGCAGTACTTC
CASSQPQVSSSYEQYF
>TRBJ2-3|.|TRBD2|TRBV2
TGTGCCAGCAGCCCGACTAGCGGTACAGATACGCAGTATTTT
CASSPTSGTDTQYF
>TRBJ2-3|once|.|TRBV6-4
TGTGCCAGCAGTGACAGAGGCTTCCCCACAGATACGCAGTATTTT
CASSDRGFPTDTQYF
>TRBJ1-2|.|TRBD1|TRBV12-3/TRBV12-4
TGTGCCAGCAGCTCGACAGGGTTTCAGGGCTACACCTTC
CASSSTGFQGYTF
>TRBJ2-7|.|TRBD2|TRBV7-6
TGTGCCAGCAGCAAGACTAGCGGGGACTACGAGCAGTACTTC
CASSKTSGDYEQYF
>TRBJ2-7|.|TRBD1|TRBV29-1
TGCAGCGGGGGGACAGGGGGCCCCTACGAGCAGTACTTC
CSGGTGGPYEQYF
>TRBJ2-1|.|TRBD2|TRBV6-5
TGTGCCAGCAGGCCTGGGGGTAGCGGGGGGAATGAGCAGTTCTTC
CASRPGGSGGNEQFF
>TRBJ2-4|.|TRBD2|TRBV7-2
TGTGCCAGCAGCTTCCCGACTAGCGGGAGGCCCTTAGCCAAAAACATTCAGTACTTC
CASSFPTSGRPLAKNIQYF
>TRBJ1-3|few|.|TRBV5-6
TGTGCCAGCAGCTACGGACAGTCTGGAAACACCATATATTTT
CASSYGQSGNTIYF
>TRBJ1-1|.|.|TRBV19
TGTGCCAGTAGTGCCACAGGGTTGAACACTGAAGCTTTCTTT
CASSATGLNTEAFF
>TRBJ2-7|.|TRBD1|TRBV27
TGTGCCAGCAGGGACAGGGTCGTTGGGTACGAGCAGTACTTC
CASRDRVVGYEQYF
>TRBJ1-2|.|TRBD1|TRBV3-1/TRBV3-2
TGTGCCAGCAGCCTAAGGACAGGGCGAGGCTACACCTTC
CASSLRTGRGYTF
>TRBJ1-5|.|.|TRBV5-5
TGTGCCAGCAATCTGTTCGGGGGTTATAATCAGCCCCAGCATTTT
CASNLFGGYNQPQHF
>TRBJ2-1|.|TRBD1|TRBV18
TGTGCCAGCTCACTGGGGACAGGGGGCAATGAGCAGTTCTTC
CASSLGTGGNEQFF
>TRBJ2-7|medium-sized|TRBD1|TRBV5-1
TGCGCCAGCAGCTTGGCACCGGGACAGGGCTACGAGCAGTACTTC
CASSLAPGQGYEQYF
>TRBJ2-1|.|TRBD2|TRBV27
TGTGCCAGCAGTTTAGGGCTAGCGGGAGGGGTAGCCCACAATGAGCAGTTCTTC
CASSLGLAGGVAHNEQFF
>TRBJ1-5|once|.|TRBV27
TGTGCCAGCCGAGTCAGGGGTGCAAATCAGCCCCAGCATTTT
CASRVRGANQPQHF
>TRBJ2-4|.|TRBD1|TRBV19
TGTGCCAGTAGTATAGAAACGGGCGGGACAGGAAACATTCAGTACTTC
CASSIETGGTGNIQYF
>TRBJ1-5|.|TRBD1|TRBV6-5
TGTGCCAGCCGGATTACAGGGGGGACGGCTCAGCCCCAGCATTTT
CASRITGGTAQPQHF
>TRBJ1-3|.|.|TRBV2
TGTGCCAGCAGTGAAAGGTGGGCAGGGACTATCTCTGGAAACACCATATATTTT
CASSERWAGTISGNTIYF
>TRBJ2-3|.|.|TRBV5-1
TGCGCCAGCCGGTTCTCAGATACGCAGTATTTT
CASRFSDTQYF
>TRBJ1-4|.|.|TRBV29-1
TGCAGCGGGATAGGGGCTGCAACTAATGAAAAACTGTTTTTT
CSGIGAATNEKLFF
>TRBJ1-3|.|.|TRBV7-2
TGTGCCAGCAGCTTAGATTGGCGACAGGCCATATATTTT
CASSLDWRQAIYF
>TRBJ1-1|.|.|TRBV7-9
TGTGCCAGCGGCCGGGGGGGAACTGAAGCTTTCTTT
CASGRGGTEAFF
>TRBJ2-7|.|.|TRBV7-2
TGTGCCAGCAGCTTAAGGCCAGGATTGAACTACGAGCAGTACTTC
CASSLRPGLNYEQYF
>TRBJ1-1|once|TRBD1|TRBV19
TGTGCCAGTAGTCCGAGCCCGGGACAGTATGGCCATGGCACTGAAGCTTTCTTT
CASSPSPGQYGHGTEAFF
>TRBJ2-1|.|.|TRBV6-4
TGTGCCAGCAGTGACAAGGTAGCGGCCTACAATGAGCAGTTCTTC
CASSDKVAAYNEQFF